This record covers a single T cell receptor (beta chain). The data were taken from a study of T cells in Graves' hyperthyroidism and ophthalmopathy. Amplified regions were TCR beta CDR3 sequences from RNA transcripts. Carried out on the TCR CDR3, a first-round RT-PCR used the HTBI primer set. TCRdb processed the multiplex PCR reads anew with MiXCR; each CDR3 protein has one entry. The table shows 700,000 or so distinct CDR3 sequences, with 14% occurring only once. V dropped 1 base and J dropped 6 bases, with 7 bases sitting between them. The CDR3 spans 12 residues. CDR1 and CDR2 (germline): SEHNR, FQNEAQ (reference sequence).

Sequences were obtained from blood. This TCR derives from a woman between 45 and 60 years old with Graves' ophthalmopathy. The chain couples TRBV7-9 to TRBJ2-7, with no clear D. The CDR3 spells CASSLEVAEQYF. The CDR3, as DNA: TGTGCCAGCAGCTTAGAAGTTGCCGAGCAGTACTTC.